The 23 T cell receptor beta chains presented below share a single source sample, sequenced in a study of T cell repertoires in cytomegalovirus infection. Via MiXCR, TCRdb re-called the reads, giving one row per CDR3 protein. The repertoire has some 350,000 distinct CDR3 sequences, roughly 29% of them found once; the top ten carry approximately 20%. Their recognized antigens are unknown. This specimen consisted of cultured PBMCs, obtained from culture after CMV antigen stimulation. The receptors derive from a human donor in good health (CMV status not recorded). Some clones in this sample may be carry-over from other donors' samples.

The rearrangement links TRBV20-1 to TRBJ1-1, with D uncertain. CDR3 length equals 12 residues. Trimming removed 5 bases from V and 4 bases from J, with 11 bases in between. CDR1 and CDR2 from the germline V gene are DFQATT and SNEGSKA (reference sequence). The CDR3 spells CSALGVGTEAFF. The CDR3 nucleotides read TGCAGTGCTCTCGGGGTGGGCACTGAAGCTTTCTTT.

This clonotype was counted between two and nine times. The chain couples TRBV28 to TRBJ2-6; D perhaps matches TRBD1 (6 bases). This CDR3 comprises 15 residues. Per germline, CDR1 MDHEN and CDR2 SYDVKM. V was clipped by 4 bases and J by 3 bases, with 10 bases between them. DNA of the CDR3: TGTGCCAGCAGTTCAGGGGTAGTTGGGGCCAACGTCCTGACTTTC. Protein product: CASSSGVVGANVLTF.

The V and J genes are TRBV7-9 and TRBJ2-4; D is unresolved. The CDR3 consists of 13 residues. Looked up from germline, CDR1 is SEHNR and CDR2 is FQNEAQ (reference sequence). V was trimmed by 5 bases and J by 1 base, leaving 6 bases between them. CDR3 in amino acids: CASSPSAKNIQYF. The CDR3, as DNA: TGTGCCAGCAGCCCGTCGGCCAAAAACATTCAGTACTTC. Based on the CDR3 plus reference TRBV7-9 and TRBJ2-4, the full variable domain is DTGVSQNPRHKITKRGQNVTFRCDPISEHNRLYWYRQTLGQGPEFLTYFQNEAQLEKSRLLSDRFSAERPKGSFSTLEIQRTEQGDSAMYLCASSPSAKNIQYFGAGTRLSVL.

This clonotype was counted only a few times. J is TRBJ2-3 and V is TRBV7-2, with D perhaps TRBD2 (5 bases). CDR1 and CDR2 from the germline V gene are SGHTA and FQGNSA. Trimming took 4 bases from V and 0 from J, leaving 14 bases between them. The CDR3 covers 16 residues. CDR3 loop: CASSSRSGMSTDTQYF. Written as DNA, the CDR3 is TGTGCCAGCAGCTCCAGGTCGGGGATGAGCACAGATACGCAGTATTTT.

The sample holds a few counts of this clonotype. The chain links TRBV7-8 to TRBJ1-3; no definite D call. Germline CDR1 SGHVS, CDR2 FQNEAQ. This CDR3 is 14 amino acids long. The germline V and J ends were trimmed by 1 base and 2 bases, with 6 bases remaining between them. The DNA for the CDR3 is TGTGCCAGCAGCTTAGGCCAGGCTGGAAACACCATATATTTT. Encoded protein: CASSLGQAGNTIYF. Drawing the rest from reference TRBV7-8 and TRBJ1-3, the complete variable domain is GAGVSQSPRYKVAKRGQDVALRCDPISGHVSLFWYQQALGQGPEFLTYFQNEAQLDKSGLPSDRFFAERPEGSVSTLKIQRTQQEDSAVYLCASSLGQAGNTIYFGEGSWLTVV.

The chain uses TRBV2 and TRBJ1-1; tentatively, D is TRBD1 (6 bases). The CDR3 covers 14 residues. The V end was cut by 7 bases, the J end by 5 bases, with 17 bases between. In germline, CDR1 is SNHLY, CDR2 FYNNEI. Here the CDR3 DNA reads TGTGCCAGCACCGAGGGGGGATGGGGTACTGAAGCTTTCTTT. The encoded protein is CASTEGGWGTEAFF.

The chain recombines TRBV2 with TRBJ2-5; no clear D gene. Germline CDR1 is SNHLY and CDR2 is FYNNEI. The CDR3 consists of 18 residues. The V end was cut by 6 bases, the J end by 5 bases, with 28 bases between. The DNA for the CDR3 is TGTGCCAGCAGCCAGACGGGCCTTCAACTCCTTCTAGTCGAGACCCAGTACTTC. It translates to CASSQTGLQLLLVETQYF.

This clonotype has more than one count but fewer than ten. The chain is built from TRBV30 and TRBJ1-4; no clear D. V was cut by 4 bases and J by 6 bases, with 12 bases left in between. The CDR3 loop spans 13 amino acids. CDR1 is GTSNPN, CDR2 SVGIG, per germline (reference sequence). CDR3 sequence: CAWNRGGDEKLFF. CDR3 sequence (DNA): TGTGCCTGGAATCGGGGAGGAGATGAAAAACTGTTTTTT.

The chain links TRBV6-8 to TRBJ2-6; D gene unclear. Germline CDR1 is MNHGY and CDR2 is SAAAGT. Deletions cut 5 bases from V and 0 bases from J, with 8 bases between. The CDR3 extends over 15 amino acids. The CDR3 DNA sequence: TGTGCCAGCAGTACCGACACCTCTGGGGCCAACGTCCTGACTTTC. It yields the protein CASSTDTSGANVLTF.

The V and J genes are TRBV19 and TRBJ2-5; D might be TRBD1 (5 bases). Trimming removed 1 base at V and 2 bases at J, with 5 bases between. Germline V gives CDR1 LNHDA, CDR2 SQIVND (reference sequence). CDR3 length: 13 residues. CDR3 in DNA: TGTGCCAGTAGTATAGGACAGCAAGAGACCCAGTACTTC. This sequence encodes CASSIGQQETQYF.

This clonotype was picked up a small number of times. V gene TRBV11-1 combines with J gene TRBJ2-7, with 7 bases matching TRBD1. The CDR3 loop spans 13 amino acids. Trimming removed 4 bases from V and 0 bases from J; junction bases left unmatched: 0. CDR1 is SGHAT and CDR2 is FQDESV in the germline V gene (reference sequence). The CDR3 nucleotides read TGTGCCAGCAGCTGGGACAGCTCCTACGAGCAGTACTTC. This codes for CASSWDSSYEQYF.

This clonotype has only a few counts. The chain recombines TRBV19 with TRBJ2-5; 10 bases align to TRBD1. Germline trimming cut 7 bases from V and 4 bases from J; bases unmatched to any gene: 9. The CDR3 is 15 amino acids. CDR1 is LNHDA and CDR2 is SQIVND in the germline V gene (reference sequence). CDR3 sequence (DNA): TGTGCCAGTACCGGGACAGGGGCCTCCTCAGAGACCCAGTACTTC. Its protein is CASTGTGASSETQYF.

This clonotype was seen a single time. This rearrangement joins TRBV6-5 to TRBJ2-5; D unresolved. CDR1 is MNHEY and CDR2 is SVGAGI in the germline V gene. V was clipped by 11 bases and J by 3 bases, with 13 bases between them. The CDR3 spans 12 residues. CDR3: CALLAEKETQYF. The CDR3 nucleotides read TGTGCCCTCTTGGCGGAAAAAGAGACCCAGTACTTC.

This clonotype showed up just a few times. The V gene is TRBV5-6, the J gene TRBJ2-3; 13 bases agree with TRBD2. After removal of 5 bases from V and 3 bases from J, the junction contained 9 bases not matched to a gene. The CDR3 consists of 17 residues. Germline V gives CDR1 SGHDT, CDR2 YYEEEE. This CDR3 reads CASSYTGLAGETDTQYF. In DNA form, the CDR3 reads TGTGCCAGCAGTTACACAGGACTAGCGGGGGAGACAGATACGCAGTATTTT.

As concerns this clonotype: At one end, the junction sequence differs from germline, possibly due to a read error. The rearrangement uses TRBV19 and TRBJ2-1, with 7 bases aligning to TRBD2. Germline CDR1 and CDR2: LNHDA and SQIVND (reference sequence). This CDR3 is built from 13 residues. The CDR3 nucleotides are TGTTCCAGTAGTCCCGGACTAGATAATGAGCAGTTCTTC. This translates into CSSSPGLDNEQFF.

This rearrangement joins TRBV3-1 to TRBJ1-5; no reliable D call. The ends were cut back, 2 bases at V and 5 bases at J, with 19 bases in the middle. CDR1 and CDR2 from the germline V gene are LGHDT and YNNKEL (reference sequence). This CDR3 region has 17 residues. The CDR3 DNA is TGTGCCAGCAGCCAACGCTACAGTCCGAAGGGCGATCAGCCCCAGCATTTT. It codes for CASSQRYSPKGDQPQHF.

The genes are TRBV2 and TRBJ2-3, with TRBD2 as a possible D gene (6 bases). This CDR3 is built from 14 residues. In germline, CDR1 is SNHLY, CDR2 FYNNEI. Trimming shortened V by 4 bases and J by 3 bases, and 11 bases separated the two germline ends. The CDR3 sequence: CASSVDLATDTQYF. The CDR3 bases are TGTGCCAGCAGTGTAGATCTAGCGACAGATACGCAGTATTTT.

The genes are TRBV7-8 and TRBJ2-1; tentatively, D is TRBD1 or TRBD2 (5 bases each). This CDR3 has 15 amino acids. V lost 2 bases to trimming and J lost 4 bases, with 12 bases between them. Germline CDR1 is SGHVS and CDR2 is FQNEAQ. The CDR3: CASSLSGGLYNEQFF. The CDR3 nucleotides read TGTGCCAGCAGCTTAAGTGGGGGTTTGTACAATGAGCAGTTCTTC.

V is TRBV2 and J is TRBJ2-5; 8 bases line up with TRBD2. V lost 7 bases, J lost 5 bases, and 15 bases stayed unmatched. CDR3 size: 16 residues. In germline, CDR1 is SNHLY, CDR2 FYNNEI. DNA of the CDR3: TGTGCCAGCATTCAGAGCGGGAGCGGGGGTCGGGAGACCCAGTACTTC. Translation: CASIQSGSGGRETQYF.

This clonotype was picked up a small number of times. V is TRBV7-3 and J is TRBJ2-1; tentative D call: TRBD1 (6 bases). The CDR3 has 15 residues. The V end lost 4 bases, the J end lost 3 bases, and 13 bases lay between the germline ends. Germline CDR1 and CDR2: SGHTA and FQGTGA. The CDR3 DNA sequence: TGTGCCAGCAGCTCAGGGGCTAGTCTCTACAATGAGCAGTTCTTC. This gives the protein CASSSGASLYNEQFF.

The sample holds a few counts of this clonotype. This rearrangement joins TRBV7-9 to TRBJ1-2, with 10 bases lining up with TRBD1. Trimming took 5 bases from V and 3 from J; bases not matched to a gene: 3. The germline V gene encodes CDR1 SEHNR and CDR2 FQNEAQ (reference sequence). The CDR3 contains 14 residues. The CDR3 protein is CASSLGTGDYGYTF. CDR3 bases: TGTGCCAGCAGCCTGGGGACAGGGGACTATGGCTACACCTTC.

The chain is built from TRBV7-9 and TRBJ1-6; 7 bases align to TRBD1. Germline-derived CDR1 and CDR2 are SEHNR and FQNEAQ (reference sequence). V shed 4 bases and J 7 bases; nucleotides not matched to a gene: 4. The CDR3 consists of 14 residues. The CDR3 sequence is CASSSQGGNSPLHF. In nucleotides, the CDR3 is TGTGCCAGCAGCTCTCAGGGGGGAAATTCACCCCTCCACTTT.

This clonotype was counted many times. The chain employs TRBV7-2 and TRBJ1-1; no clear D. V was clipped by 3 bases and J by 1 base, with 9 bases between them. This CDR3 has 14 amino acids. From germline, CDR1 is SGHTA and CDR2 FQGNSA. The CDR3 region is CASSFAIGNTEAFF. DNA of the CDR3: TGTGCCAGCAGCTTTGCCATAGGGAACACTGAAGCTTTCTTT.